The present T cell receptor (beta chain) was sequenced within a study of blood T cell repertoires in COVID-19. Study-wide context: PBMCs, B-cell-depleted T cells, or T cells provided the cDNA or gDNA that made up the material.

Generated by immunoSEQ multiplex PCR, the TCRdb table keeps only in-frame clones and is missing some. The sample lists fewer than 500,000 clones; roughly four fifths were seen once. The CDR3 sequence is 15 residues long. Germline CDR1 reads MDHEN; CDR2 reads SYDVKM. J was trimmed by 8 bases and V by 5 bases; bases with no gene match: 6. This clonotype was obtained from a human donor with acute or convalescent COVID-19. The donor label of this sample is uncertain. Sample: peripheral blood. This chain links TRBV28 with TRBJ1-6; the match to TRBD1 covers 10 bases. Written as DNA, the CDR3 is TGTGCCAGCAGTAGTGCCGGGACAGGGGATTCACCCCTCCACTTT. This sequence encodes CASSSAGTGDSPLHF.